These 24 T cell receptor beta chains were all obtained from the same sample, sequenced in a study of T cells after somatic rescue of genetic block. The protocol was immunoSEQ multiplex PCR, while the TCRdb copy is restricted to in-frame clones and leaves out a portion. The sample lists 70,000 to 95,000 clones; 75% to 90% were seen once. Sequences were obtained from peripheral blood mononuclear cells (PBMCs). Source of these receptors: a woman between 18 and 30 years old.

This clone was recorded once. The rearrangement joins TRBV19 to TRBJ2-2, with D unclear. From germline, CDR1 is LNHDA and CDR2 SQIVND (reference sequence). There are 12 residues in the CDR3. Deletions cut 9 bases from V and 2 bases from J, with 7 bases between. The CDR3 spells CASQTNTGELFF. CDR3 nucleotide sequence: TGTGCCAGCCAGACTAACACCGGGGAGCTGTTTTTT.

V usage is TRBV28 and J usage is TRBJ2-7; D uncertain. Trimming removed 1 base from V and 6 bases from J, with 16 bases in between. The V gene's germline CDR1 is MDHEN and CDR2 SYDVKM. The CDR3 is 15 residues long. This CDR3 is CASSLYGDWGSEQYF. CDR3 in DNA: TGTGCCAGCAGTTTATATGGTGATTGGGGTAGCGAGCAGTACTTC.

This clone was detected only once. This chain joins TRBV5-1 and TRBJ1-1, with unresolved D. V was shortened by 0 bases and J by 0 bases, with 18 bases between the two germline ends. Germline-derived CDR1 and CDR2 are SGHRS and YFSETQ. The CDR3 totals 18 residues. In DNA, the CDR3 is TGCGCCAGCAGCTTGGCCCGAGGACGGCCTGGGGTGAACACTGAAGCTTTCTTT. This sequence encodes CASSLARGRPGVNTEAFF.

This clone was recorded only once. The rearrangement links TRBV5-4 to TRBJ2-5; TRBD1 matches 7 bases. Trimming took 5 bases from V and 0 from J; bases not matched to a gene: 7. Germline CDR1 reads SGHNT; CDR2 reads YYREEE (reference sequence). CDR3 length: 15 residues. CDR3 coding DNA: TGTGCCAGCAGTTTTGGACAGGAATACCAAGAGACCCAGTACTTC. Its translation: CASSFGQEYQETQYF.

The chain combines TRBV6-5 with TRBJ2-7; D may be TRBD2 (7 bases). The germline V and J ends were trimmed by 0 bases and 6 bases, with 15 bases remaining between them. The CDR3 runs 15 residues. CDR1 MNHEY and CDR2 SVGAGI come from the germline V gene. The CDR3 region has the DNA TGTGCCAGCAGTTACTCAGGGGGGAGGGCTTCCGAGCAGTACTTC. Its translation is CASSYSGGRASEQYF.

The chain is built from TRBV10-3 and TRBJ1-1; a possible D gene is TRBD1 (5 bases). The germline V gene has CDR1 ENHRY and CDR2 SYGVKD. The ends were cut back, 8 bases at V and 6 bases at J, with 10 bases in the middle. The CDR3 contains 11 residues. This chain's CDR3 is CAISQGAEAFF. DNA for the CDR3: TGTGCCATCTCCCAGGGCGCTGAAGCTTTCTTT.

The J gene is TRBJ2-1, the V gene TRBV18; D unresolved. From germline, CDR1 is KGHSH and CDR2 LQKENI. The CDR3 extends over 13 amino acids. The V end was cut by 0 bases, the J end by 9 bases, with 9 bases between. The CDR3 here is CASSPPSLPEQFF. The CDR3 nucleotides are TGTGCCAGCTCACCACCTTCCCTTCCTGAGCAGTTCTTC.

This clone occurred once. The chain combines TRBV28 with TRBJ1-2; TRBD1 might be the D (5 bases). The CDR3 totals 13 residues. Looked up from germline, CDR1 is MDHEN and CDR2 is SYDVKM. V gave up 6 bases and J gave up 5 bases, with 13 bases separating them. CDR3 sequence (DNA): TGTGCCAGCAGGCCATCGGGGGGGTATGGCTACACCTTC. It translates to CASRPSGGYGYTF.

A note on this clone: One end of the junction does not line up with germline, which may come from a read error. The V call is TRBV6-5, the J call TRBJ2-1; 7 nucleotides line up with TRBD1. The germline V gene has CDR1 MNHEY and CDR2 SVGAGI. CDR3 length: 14 residues. The CDR3 DNA reads as TGTGCCAGCAGTGACTCAGGGGGCTACAATGAGCAGTTCTTC. Amino acid sequence: CASSDSGGYNEQFF.

V is TRBV28 and J is TRBJ1-5; D not resolved. The CDR3 totals 13 residues. V was trimmed by 9 bases and J by 2 bases, leaving 11 bases between them. Germline values: CDR1 MDHEN, CDR2 SYDVKM. The CDR3 sequence is CASHTLGNQPQHF. In DNA form, the CDR3 reads TGTGCCAGTCATACTTTGGGCAATCAGCCCCAGCATTTT.

V usage is TRBV19 and J usage is TRBJ1-4, with D perhaps TRBD1 (5 bases). The CDR3 spans 15 residues. V lost 3 bases and J 7 bases, leaving 15 bases between the germline ends. Germline V lookup: CDR1 LNHDA, CDR2 SQIVND (reference sequence). The chain's CDR3 is CASSIGGWGGEKLFF. In DNA, the CDR3 is TGTGCCAGTAGTATTGGGGGATGGGGCGGTGAAAAACTGTTTTTT.

The chain uses TRBV11-3 and TRBJ2-7; the match to TRBD1 covers 9 bases. The length of the CDR3 is 14 residues. J gave up 4 bases and V 5 bases, and 6 bases lay outside the gene matches. Per the germline V gene, CDR1 is SGHNT and CDR2 is YENEEA. CDR3 region: CASSGDRDWYEQYF. The CDR3 DNA is TGTGCCAGCAGCGGGGACAGGGATTGGTACGAGCAGTACTTC.

This chain links TRBV27 with TRBJ1-4; D unclear. V lost 3 bases and J lost 4, with 9 bases in between. This CDR3 is built from 14 residues. The germline V gene has CDR1 MNHEY and CDR2 SMNVEV (reference sequence). CDR3 residues: CASSFTESNEKLFF. The CDR3 bases are TGTGCCAGCAGTTTCACAGAAAGTAATGAAAAACTGTTTTTT.

The chain employs TRBV27 and TRBJ2-1, with TRBD2 matching 11 bases. V trimming: 5 bases; J trimming: 8 bases; junction bases outside the gene matches: 5. CDR1 MNHEY and CDR2 SMNVEV come from the germline V gene (reference sequence). This CDR3 is built from 14 residues. The CDR3 here is CASSPGTSGHEQFF. The CDR3 coding sequence is TGTGCCAGCAGTCCCGGGACTAGCGGTCATGAGCAGTTCTTC.

The V gene is TRBV6-5, the J gene TRBJ2-2, with D perhaps matching TRBD2 (6 bases). The germline V and J ends were trimmed by 4 bases and 9 bases, with 12 bases remaining between them. Germline V gene lookup returns CDR1 MNHEY and CDR2 SVGAGI. The CDR3 contains 13 residues. CDR3: CASSSDYNRELFF. As DNA, the CDR3 is TGTGCCAGCAGTTCGGACTATAATAGGGAGCTGTTTTTT.

This clone was seen only a few times. The V gene is TRBV9, the J gene TRBJ1-1; no clear D gene. CDR3 length: 14 amino acids. V lost 0 bases and J lost 1, with 7 bases in between. The germline gives CDR1 SGDLS, CDR2 YYNGEE. CDR3: CASSVAGPNTEAFF. The CDR3 bases are TGTGCCAGCAGCGTAGCGGGTCCGAACACTGAAGCTTTCTTT.

The rearrangement uses TRBV2 and TRBJ2-1; 12 bases are shared with TRBD2. The CDR3 is made up of 15 amino acids. CDR1 and CDR2 (germline): SNHLY, FYNNEI. Trimming removed 7 bases from V and 8 bases from J; junction bases left unmatched: 9. In DNA, the CDR3 is TGTGCCAGCACAGAGGGGACTAGCGGGTACCATGAGCAGTTCTTC. It specifies CASTEGTSGYHEQFF.

The CDR3 DNA sequence: TGTGCCAGCACCTCCGCTCTGTTGGGTGAGCAGTTCTTC. Protein product: CASTSALLGEQFF. The chain links TRBV2 to TRBJ2-1; D is undetermined. Trimming pared 7 bases from V and 9 bases from J, leaving 16 bases between. Germline loops: CDR1 SNHLY, CDR2 FYNNEI. This CDR3 comprises 13 residues.

The chain combines TRBV6-1 with TRBJ1-5, with no clear D. V gave up 7 bases and J gave up 9 bases, with 22 bases separating them. Per the germline V gene, CDR1 is MNHNS and CDR2 is SASEGT. The CDR3 sequence is 15 residues long. The CDR3 DNA sequence: TGTGCCAGCACCCTAAGGAGAGGAGGAGGAGGGCCCCAGCATTTT. It codes for CASTLRRGGGGPQHF.

The chain couples TRBV11-2 to TRBJ1-3; D is uncertain. Trimming took 7 bases from V and 4 from J, leaving 11 bases between them. Germline CDR1 and CDR2: SGHAT and FQNNGV. This CDR3 comprises 13 residues. The CDR3 DNA follows: TGTGCCAGCATCCCCCCCACAGGAAACACCATATATTTT. Amino acids: CASIPPTGNTIYF.

The V gene is TRBV5-1, the J gene TRBJ1-1; D is unresolved. The V gene's germline CDR1 is SGHRS and CDR2 YFSETQ. V dropped 3 bases and J dropped 4 bases, with 13 bases sitting between them. This CDR3 has 14 residues. The CDR3 DNA is TGCGCCAGCAGCTCCCCTCGCGGTGGCACTGAAGCTTTCTTT. It is translated as CASSSPRGGTEAFF.

This chain connects TRBV7-2 to TRBJ2-1, with D unresolved. The CDR3 totals 14 residues. V was clipped by 1 base and J by 2 bases, with 6 bases between them. CDR1 is SGHTA and CDR2 is FQGNSA in the germline V gene. This CDR3 is CASSLDRAYNEQFF. CDR3 bases: TGTGCCAGCAGCTTAGATCGGGCCTACAATGAGCAGTTCTTC.

This clone appeared once. The J gene is TRBJ2-1, the V gene TRBV7-9; 10 bases are shared with TRBD1. CDR1 SEHNR and CDR2 FQNEAQ come from the germline V gene (reference sequence). The V segment lost 3 bases and the J segment 7 bases; nucleotides outside the gene matches: 6. This CDR3 has 15 residues. CDR3 in amino acids: CASSLGDRGINEQFF. The CDR3 region has the DNA TGTGCCAGCAGCTTGGGGGACAGGGGAATAAATGAGCAGTTCTTC.

J is TRBJ2-2 and V is TRBV5-1; 8 positions match TRBD2. Germline assignment: CDR1 SGHRS and CDR2 YFSETQ. Germline trimming cut 1 base from V and 7 bases from J; bases unmatched to any gene: 9. The CDR3 contains 16 residues. The CDR3 reads CASSLSGSGTGGELFF. The CDR3 DNA sequence: TGCGCCAGCAGCTTGTCTGGTAGCGGGACGGGCGGGGAGCTGTTTTTT.